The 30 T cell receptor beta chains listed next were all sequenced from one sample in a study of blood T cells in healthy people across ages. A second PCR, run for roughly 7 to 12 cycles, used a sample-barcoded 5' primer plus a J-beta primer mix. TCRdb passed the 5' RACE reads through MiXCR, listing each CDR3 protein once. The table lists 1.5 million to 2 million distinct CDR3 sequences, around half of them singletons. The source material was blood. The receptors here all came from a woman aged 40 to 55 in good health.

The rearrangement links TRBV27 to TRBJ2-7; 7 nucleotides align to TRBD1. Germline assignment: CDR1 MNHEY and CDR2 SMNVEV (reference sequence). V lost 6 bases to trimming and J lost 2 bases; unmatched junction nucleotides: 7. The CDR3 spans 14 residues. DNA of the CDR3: TGTGCCAGCAGCCCGACAGGGATCGCCTACGAGCAGTACTTC. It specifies CASSPTGIAYEQYF.

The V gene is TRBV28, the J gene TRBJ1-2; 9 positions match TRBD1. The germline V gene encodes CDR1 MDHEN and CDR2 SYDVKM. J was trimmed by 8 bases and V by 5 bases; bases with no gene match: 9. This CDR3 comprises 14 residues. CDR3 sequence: CASSRQGGTKGYTF. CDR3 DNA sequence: TGTGCCAGCAGTCGACAGGGGGGTACGAAAGGCTACACCTTC.

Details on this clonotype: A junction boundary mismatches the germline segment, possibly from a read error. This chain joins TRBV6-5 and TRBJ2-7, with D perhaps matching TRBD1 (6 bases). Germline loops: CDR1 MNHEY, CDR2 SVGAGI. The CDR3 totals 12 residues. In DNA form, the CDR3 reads TGCGCCAGCAGCCCCAGGGGAGACATTGAGTACTTC. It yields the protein CASSPRGDIEYF.

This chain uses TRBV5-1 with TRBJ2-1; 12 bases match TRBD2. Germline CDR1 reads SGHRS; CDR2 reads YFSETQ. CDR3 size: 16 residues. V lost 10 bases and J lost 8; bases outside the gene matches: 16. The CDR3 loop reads CARANRSSGGAYEQFF. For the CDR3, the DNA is TGCGCCCGCGCCAACCGATCTAGCGGGGGGGCCTATGAGCAGTTCTTC.

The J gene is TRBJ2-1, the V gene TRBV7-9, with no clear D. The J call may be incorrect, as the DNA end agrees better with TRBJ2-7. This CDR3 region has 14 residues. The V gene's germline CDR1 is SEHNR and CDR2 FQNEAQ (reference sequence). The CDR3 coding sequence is TGTGCCAGCAGTGGACGGAGCTCCTACAATGAGCAGTACTTC. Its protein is CASSGRSSYNEQYF.

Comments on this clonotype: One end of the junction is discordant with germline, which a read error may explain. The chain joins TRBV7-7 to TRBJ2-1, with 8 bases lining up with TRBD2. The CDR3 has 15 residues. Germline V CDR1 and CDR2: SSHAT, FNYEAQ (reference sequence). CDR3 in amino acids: CASSLQRIGRGEQFF. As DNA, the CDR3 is TGTGCTAGCAGCTTACAAAGGATCGGGAGGGGGGAGCAGTTCTTC.

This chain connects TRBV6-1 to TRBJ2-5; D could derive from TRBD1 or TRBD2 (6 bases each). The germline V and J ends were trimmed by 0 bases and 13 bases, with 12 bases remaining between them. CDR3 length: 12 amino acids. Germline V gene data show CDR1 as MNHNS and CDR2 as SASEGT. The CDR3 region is CASSEARGGGYF. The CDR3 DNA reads TGTGCCAGCAGTGAAGCGCGAGGAGGGGGGTACTTC.

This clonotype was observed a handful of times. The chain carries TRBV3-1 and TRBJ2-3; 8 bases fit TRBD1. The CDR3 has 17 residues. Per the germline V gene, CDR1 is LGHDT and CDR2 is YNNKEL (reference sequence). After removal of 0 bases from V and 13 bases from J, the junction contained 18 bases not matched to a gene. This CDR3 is CASSQDGLRGQGVREYF. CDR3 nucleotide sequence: TGTGCCAGCAGCCAAGATGGCCTTCGAGGACAGGGAGTAAGGGAGTATTTT.

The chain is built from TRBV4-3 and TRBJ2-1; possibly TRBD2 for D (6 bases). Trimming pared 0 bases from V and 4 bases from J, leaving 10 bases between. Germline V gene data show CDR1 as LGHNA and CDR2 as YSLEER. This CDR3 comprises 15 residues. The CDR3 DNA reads TGCGCCAGCAGCCAAGATTTCGGGGGTTACAATGAGCAGTTCTTC. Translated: CASSQDFGGYNEQFF.

The CDR3 sequence is CASSRLGSAQETQYF. CDR3 nucleotide sequence: TGTGCCAGCAGTCGCTTGGGGAGCGCGCAAGAGACCCAGTACTTC. The J gene is TRBJ2-5, the V gene TRBV7-2, with D maybe TRBD2 (5 bases). The V end was cut by 6 bases, the J end by 2 bases, with 16 bases between. This CDR3 spans 15 amino acids. Germline lookup yields CDR1 SGHTA and CDR2 FQGNSA. Supplemented by reference TRBV7-2 and TRBJ2-5, the full variable domain reads GAGVSQSPSNKVTEKGKDVELRCDPISGHTALYWYRQSLGQGLEFLIYFQGNSAPDKSGLPSDRFSAERTGGSVSTLTIQRTQQEDSAVYLCASSRLGSAQETQYFGPGTRLLVL.

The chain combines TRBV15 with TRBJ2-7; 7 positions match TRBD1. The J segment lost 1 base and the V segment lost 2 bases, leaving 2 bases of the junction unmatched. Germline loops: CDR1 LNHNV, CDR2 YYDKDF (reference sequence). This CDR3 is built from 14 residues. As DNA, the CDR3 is TGTGCCACCAGCAGAACAGGGGTGTCCTACGAGCAGTACTTC. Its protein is CATSRTGVSYEQYF.

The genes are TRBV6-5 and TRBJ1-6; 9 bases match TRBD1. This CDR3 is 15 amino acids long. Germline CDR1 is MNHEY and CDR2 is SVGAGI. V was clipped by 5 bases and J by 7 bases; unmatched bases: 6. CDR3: CASSPTGTGNSPLHF. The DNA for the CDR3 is TGTGCCAGCAGTCCTACCGGGACAGGGAATTCACCCCTCCACTTT.

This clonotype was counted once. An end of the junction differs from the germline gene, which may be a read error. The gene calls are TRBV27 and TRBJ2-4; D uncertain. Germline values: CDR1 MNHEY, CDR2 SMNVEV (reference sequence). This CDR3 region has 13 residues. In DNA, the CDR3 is TGTGCCGGCAGTTTAAGGGCCAAAAACATTCAGTACTTC. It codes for CAGSLRAKNIQYF.

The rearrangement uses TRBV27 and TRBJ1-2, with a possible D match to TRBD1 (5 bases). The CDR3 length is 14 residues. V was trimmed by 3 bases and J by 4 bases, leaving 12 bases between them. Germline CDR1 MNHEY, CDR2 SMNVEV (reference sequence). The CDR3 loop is CASSFRGVAYGYTF. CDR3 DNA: TGTGCCAGCAGTTTCAGAGGGGTTGCCTATGGCTACACCTTC.

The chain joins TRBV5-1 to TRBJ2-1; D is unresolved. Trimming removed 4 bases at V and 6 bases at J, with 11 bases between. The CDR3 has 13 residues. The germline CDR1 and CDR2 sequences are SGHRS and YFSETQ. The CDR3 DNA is TGCGCCAGCAGCACGATGGCCTGCAATGAGCAGTTCTTC. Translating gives CASSTMACNEQFF.

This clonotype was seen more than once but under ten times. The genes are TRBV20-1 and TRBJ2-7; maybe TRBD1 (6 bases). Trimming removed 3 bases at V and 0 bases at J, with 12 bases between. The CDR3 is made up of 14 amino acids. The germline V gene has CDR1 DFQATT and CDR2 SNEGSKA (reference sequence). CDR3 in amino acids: CSARMDSSSYEQYF. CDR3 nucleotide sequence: TGCAGTGCTAGGATGGACAGCAGCTCCTACGAGCAGTACTTC.

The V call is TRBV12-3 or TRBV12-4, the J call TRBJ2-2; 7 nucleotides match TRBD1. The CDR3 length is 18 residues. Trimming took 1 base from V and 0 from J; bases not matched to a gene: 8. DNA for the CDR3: TGTGCCAGCAGTTTAGTGCTAGGGGACAGCGCGAACACCGGGGAGCTGTTTTTT. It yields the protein CASSLVLGDSANTGELFF.

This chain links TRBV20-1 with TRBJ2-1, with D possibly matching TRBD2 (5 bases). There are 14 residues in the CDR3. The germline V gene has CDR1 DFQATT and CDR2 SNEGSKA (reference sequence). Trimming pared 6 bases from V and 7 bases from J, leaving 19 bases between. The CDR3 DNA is TGCAGTGCCAAGGACGACCCTTCGGGAAATGAGCAGTTCTTC. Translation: CSAKDDPSGNEQFF.

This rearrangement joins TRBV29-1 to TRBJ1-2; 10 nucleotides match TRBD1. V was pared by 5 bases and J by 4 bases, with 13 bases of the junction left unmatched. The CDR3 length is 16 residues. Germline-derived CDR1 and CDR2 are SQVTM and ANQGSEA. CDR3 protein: CSVQGTGDSLTYGYTF. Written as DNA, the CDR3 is TGCAGCGTTCAAGGGACAGGGGATTCTCTAACCTATGGCTACACCTTC.

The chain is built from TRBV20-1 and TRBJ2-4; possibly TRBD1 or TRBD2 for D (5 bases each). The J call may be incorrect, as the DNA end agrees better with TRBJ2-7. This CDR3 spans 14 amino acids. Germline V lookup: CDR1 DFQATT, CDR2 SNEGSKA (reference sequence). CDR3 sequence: CSGHRPGTPYEQYF. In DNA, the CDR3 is TGCAGTGGCCACCGTCCGGGGACCCCCTACGAGCAGTACTTC.

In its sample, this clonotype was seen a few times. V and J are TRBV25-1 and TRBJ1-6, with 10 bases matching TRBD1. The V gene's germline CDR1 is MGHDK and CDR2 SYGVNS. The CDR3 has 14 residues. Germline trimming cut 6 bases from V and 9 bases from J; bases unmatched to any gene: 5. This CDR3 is CASSWDRGGSPLHF. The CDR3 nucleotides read TGTGCCAGCAGCTGGGACAGGGGTGGTTCACCCCTCCACTTT.

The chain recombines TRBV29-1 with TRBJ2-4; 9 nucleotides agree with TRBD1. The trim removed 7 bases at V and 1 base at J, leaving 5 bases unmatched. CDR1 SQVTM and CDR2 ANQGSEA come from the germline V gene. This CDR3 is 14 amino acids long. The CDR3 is CSGGQGEAKNIQYF. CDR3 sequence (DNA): TGCAGCGGGGGACAGGGAGAGGCCAAAAACATTCAGTACTTC.

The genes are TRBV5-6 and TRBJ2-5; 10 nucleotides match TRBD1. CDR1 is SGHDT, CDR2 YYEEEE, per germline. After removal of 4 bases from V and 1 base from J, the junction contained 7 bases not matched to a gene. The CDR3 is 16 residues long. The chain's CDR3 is CASSGGTGAFQETQYF. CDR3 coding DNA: TGTGCCAGCAGCGGCGGGACAGGGGCATTCCAAGAGACCCAGTACTTC.

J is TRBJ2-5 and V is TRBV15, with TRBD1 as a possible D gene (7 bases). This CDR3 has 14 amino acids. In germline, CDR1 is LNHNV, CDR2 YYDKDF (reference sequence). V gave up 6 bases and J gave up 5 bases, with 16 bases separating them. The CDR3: CATRGGGRTETQYF. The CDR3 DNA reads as TGTGCCACCAGAGGAGGGGGCAGGACGGAGACCCAGTACTTC. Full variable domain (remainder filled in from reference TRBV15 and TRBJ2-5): DAMVIQNPRYQVTQFGKPVTLSCSQTLNHNVMYWYQQKSSQAPKLLFHYYDKDFNNEADTPDNFQSRRPNTSFCFLDIRSPGLGDTAMYLCATRGGGRTETQYFGPGTRLLVL.

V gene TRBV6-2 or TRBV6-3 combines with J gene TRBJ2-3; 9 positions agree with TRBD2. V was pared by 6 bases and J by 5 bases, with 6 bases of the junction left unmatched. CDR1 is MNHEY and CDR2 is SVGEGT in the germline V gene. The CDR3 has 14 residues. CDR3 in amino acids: CASRTSGAGDTQYF. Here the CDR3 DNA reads TGTGCCAGCAGGACTAGCGGAGCAGGAGATACGCAGTATTTT.

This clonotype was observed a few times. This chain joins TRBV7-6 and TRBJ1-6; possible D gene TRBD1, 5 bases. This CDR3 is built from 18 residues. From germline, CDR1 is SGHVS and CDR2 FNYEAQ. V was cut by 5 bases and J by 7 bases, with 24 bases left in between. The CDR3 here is CASSPKFGVRQGNSPLHF. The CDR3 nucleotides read TGTGCCAGCAGCCCGAAGTTTGGGGTGCGGCAGGGAAATTCACCCCTCCACTTT. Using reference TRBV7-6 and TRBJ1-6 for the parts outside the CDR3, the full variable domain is GAGVSQSPRYKVTKRGQDVALRCDPISGHVSLYWYRQALGQGPEFLTYFNYEAQQDKSGLPNDRFSAERPEGSISTLTIQRTEQRDSAMYRCASSPKFGVRQGNSPLHFGNGTRLTVT.

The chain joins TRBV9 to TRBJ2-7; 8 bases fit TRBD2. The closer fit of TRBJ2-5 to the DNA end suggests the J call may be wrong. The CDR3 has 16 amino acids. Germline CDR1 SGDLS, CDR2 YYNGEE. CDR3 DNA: TGTGCCAGCAGCGTAGCGGGGGGGCCCCTAGCAGAGACCCAGTACTTC. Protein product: CASSVAGGPLAETQYF.

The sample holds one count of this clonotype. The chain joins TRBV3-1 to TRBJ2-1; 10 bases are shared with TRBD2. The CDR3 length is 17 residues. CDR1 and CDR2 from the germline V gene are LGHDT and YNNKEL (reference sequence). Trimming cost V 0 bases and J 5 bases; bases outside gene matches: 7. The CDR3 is CASSQDLLAGGHNEQFF. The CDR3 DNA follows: TGTGCCAGCAGCCAAGATCTGTTAGCGGGGGGTCACAATGAGCAGTTCTTC.

CDR3 loop: CASRLRGDTDTQYF. CDR3 DNA sequence: TGTGCCAGCAGGTTGCGGGGGGACACAGATACGCAGTATTTT. The chain uses TRBV2 and TRBJ2-3, with 8 nucleotides matching TRBD2. The CDR3 sequence is 14 residues long. The V segment lost 6 bases and the J segment 2 bases; nucleotides outside the gene matches: 4. Germline V gives CDR1 SNHLY, CDR2 FYNNEI.

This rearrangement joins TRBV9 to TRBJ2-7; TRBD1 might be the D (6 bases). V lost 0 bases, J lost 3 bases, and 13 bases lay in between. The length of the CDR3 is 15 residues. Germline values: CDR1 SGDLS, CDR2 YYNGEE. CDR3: CASSVGGPSYYEQYF. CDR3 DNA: TGTGCCAGCAGCGTAGGGGGGCCCTCCTACTACGAGCAGTACTTC.